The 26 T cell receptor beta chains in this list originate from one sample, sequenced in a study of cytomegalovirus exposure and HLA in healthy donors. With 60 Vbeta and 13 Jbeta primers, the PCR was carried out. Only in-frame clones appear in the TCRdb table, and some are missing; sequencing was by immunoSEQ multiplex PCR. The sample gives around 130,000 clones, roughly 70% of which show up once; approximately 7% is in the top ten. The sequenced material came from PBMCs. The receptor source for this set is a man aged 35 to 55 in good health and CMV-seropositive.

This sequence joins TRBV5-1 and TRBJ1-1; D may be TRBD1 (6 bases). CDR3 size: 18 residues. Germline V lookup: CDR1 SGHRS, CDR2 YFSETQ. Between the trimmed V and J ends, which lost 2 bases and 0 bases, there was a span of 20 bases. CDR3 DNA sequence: TGCGCCAGCAGCTTAGAGTATGCGGGGGCGCGGCTGAACACTGAAGCTTTCTTT. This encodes CASSLEYAGARLNTEAFF.

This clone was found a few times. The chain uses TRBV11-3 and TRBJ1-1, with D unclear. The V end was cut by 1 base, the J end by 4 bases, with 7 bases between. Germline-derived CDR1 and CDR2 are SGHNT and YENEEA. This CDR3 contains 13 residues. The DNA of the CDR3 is TGTGCCAGCAGCTTAGGGCTGGCCACTGAAGCTTTCTTT. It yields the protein CASSLGLATEAFF.

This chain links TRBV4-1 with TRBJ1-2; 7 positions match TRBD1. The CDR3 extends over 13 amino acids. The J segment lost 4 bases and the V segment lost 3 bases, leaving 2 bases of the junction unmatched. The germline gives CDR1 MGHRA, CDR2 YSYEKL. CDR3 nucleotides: TGCGCCAGCAGCCAGACAGGGTTCTATGGCTACACCTTC. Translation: CASSQTGFYGYTF.

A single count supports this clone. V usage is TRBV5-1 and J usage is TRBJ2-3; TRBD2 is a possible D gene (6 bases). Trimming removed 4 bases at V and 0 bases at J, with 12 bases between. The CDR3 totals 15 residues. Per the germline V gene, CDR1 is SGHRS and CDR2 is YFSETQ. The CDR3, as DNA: TGCGCCAGCAGCCTTCTTAGCGGAAGCACAGATACGCAGTATTTT. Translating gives CASSLLSGSTDTQYF.

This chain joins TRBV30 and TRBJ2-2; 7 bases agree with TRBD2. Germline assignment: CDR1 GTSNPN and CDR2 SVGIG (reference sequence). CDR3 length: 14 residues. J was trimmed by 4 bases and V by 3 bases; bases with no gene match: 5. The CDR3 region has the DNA TGTGCCTGGAGCCGGACTAGACCCACCGGGGAGCTGTTTTTT. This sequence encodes CAWSRTRPTGELFF.

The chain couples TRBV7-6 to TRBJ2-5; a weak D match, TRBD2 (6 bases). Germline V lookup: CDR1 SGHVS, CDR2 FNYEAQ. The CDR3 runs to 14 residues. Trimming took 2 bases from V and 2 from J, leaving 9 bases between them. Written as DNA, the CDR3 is TGTGCCAGCAGCTTAAGCGGGCCACAAGAGACCCAGTACTTC. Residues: CASSLSGPQETQYF.

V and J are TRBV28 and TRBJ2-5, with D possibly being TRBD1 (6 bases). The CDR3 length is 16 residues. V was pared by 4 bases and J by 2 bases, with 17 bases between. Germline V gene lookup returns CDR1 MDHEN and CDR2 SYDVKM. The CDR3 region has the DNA TGTGCCAGCAGTTCCAGGGGCGCAAGCTTTCAAGAGACCCAGTACTTC. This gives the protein CASSSRGASFQETQYF.

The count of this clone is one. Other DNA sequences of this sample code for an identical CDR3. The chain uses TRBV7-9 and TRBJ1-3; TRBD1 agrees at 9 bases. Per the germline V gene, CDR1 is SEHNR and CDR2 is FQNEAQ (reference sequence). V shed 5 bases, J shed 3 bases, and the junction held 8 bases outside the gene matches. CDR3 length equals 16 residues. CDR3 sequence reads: CASSPPGQGSGNTIYF. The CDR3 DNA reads TGTGCCAGCAGCCCTCCGGGACAGGGAAGTGGAAACACCATATATTTT.

The CDR3 DNA reads as TGTGCCAGCAGTCCGACGGGACAGTCACGTGAAGCTTTCTTT. Its protein is CASSPTGQSREAFF. The V call is TRBV28, the J call TRBJ1-1; 7 nucleotides align to TRBD1. The CDR3 spans 14 residues. The V and J ends lost 5 bases and 7 bases, in that order; junction bases with no gene match: 10. The V gene's germline CDR1 is MDHEN and CDR2 SYDVKM.

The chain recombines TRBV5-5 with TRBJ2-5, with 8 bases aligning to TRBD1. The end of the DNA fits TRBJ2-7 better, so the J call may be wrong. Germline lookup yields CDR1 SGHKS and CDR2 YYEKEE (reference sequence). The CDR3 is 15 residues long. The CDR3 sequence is CASSPDRGGSYEQYF. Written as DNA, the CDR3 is TGTGCCAGCAGCCCTGACAGGGGAGGCTCCTACGAGCAGTACTTC.

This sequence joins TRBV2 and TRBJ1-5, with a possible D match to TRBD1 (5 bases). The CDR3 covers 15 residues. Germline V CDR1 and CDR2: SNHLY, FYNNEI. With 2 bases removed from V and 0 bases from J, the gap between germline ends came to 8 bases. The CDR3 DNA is TGTGCCAGCAGTGAACAGACAGTTAGCAATCAGCCCCAGCATTTT. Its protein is CASSEQTVSNQPQHF. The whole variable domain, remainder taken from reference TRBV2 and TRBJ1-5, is EPEVTQTPSHQVTQMGQEVILRCVPISNHLYFYWYRQILGQKVEFLVSFYNNEISEKSEIFDDQFSVERPDGSNFTLKIRSTKLEDSAMYFCASSEQTVSNQPQHFGDGTRLSIL.

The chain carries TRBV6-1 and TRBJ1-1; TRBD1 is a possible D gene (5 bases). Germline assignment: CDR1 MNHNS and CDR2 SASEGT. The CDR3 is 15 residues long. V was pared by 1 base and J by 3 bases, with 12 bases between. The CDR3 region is CASSEGNRWDTEAFF. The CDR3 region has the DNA TGTGCCAGCAGTGAAGGCAACAGGTGGGACACTGAAGCTTTCTTT.

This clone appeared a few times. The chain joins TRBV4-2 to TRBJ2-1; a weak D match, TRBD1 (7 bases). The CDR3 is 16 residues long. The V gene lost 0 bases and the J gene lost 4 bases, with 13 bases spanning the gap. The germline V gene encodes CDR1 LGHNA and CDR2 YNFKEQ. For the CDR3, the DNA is TGTGCCAGCAGCCAAGAGGAGGGGGCCCTATACAATGAGCAGTTCTTC. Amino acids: CASSQEEGALYNEQFF.

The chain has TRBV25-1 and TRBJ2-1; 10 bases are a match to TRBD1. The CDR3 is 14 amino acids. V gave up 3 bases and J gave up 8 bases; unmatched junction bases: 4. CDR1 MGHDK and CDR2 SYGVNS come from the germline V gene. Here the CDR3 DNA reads TGTGCCAGCAGTGAGGACAGGGGGTACGATGAGCAGTTCTTC. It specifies CASSEDRGYDEQFF.

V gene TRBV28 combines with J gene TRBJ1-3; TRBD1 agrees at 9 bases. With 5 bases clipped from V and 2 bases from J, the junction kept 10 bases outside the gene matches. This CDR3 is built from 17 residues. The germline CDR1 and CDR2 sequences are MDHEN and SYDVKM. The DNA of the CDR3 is TGTGCCAGCAGTCCATGGACAGGGGCCCAAGCTGGAAACACCATATATTTT. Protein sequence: CASSPWTGAQAGNTIYF.

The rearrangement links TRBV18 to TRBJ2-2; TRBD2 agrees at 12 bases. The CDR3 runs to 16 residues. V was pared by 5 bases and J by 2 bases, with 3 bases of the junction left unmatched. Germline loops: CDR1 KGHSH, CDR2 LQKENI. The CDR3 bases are TGTGCCAGCTCAAAGACTAGCGGGGGCAACACCGGGGAGCTGTTTTTT. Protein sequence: CASSKTSGGNTGELFF.

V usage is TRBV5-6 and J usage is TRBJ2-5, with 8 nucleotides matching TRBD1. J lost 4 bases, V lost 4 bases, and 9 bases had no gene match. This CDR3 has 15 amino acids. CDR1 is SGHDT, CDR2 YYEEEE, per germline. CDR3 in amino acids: CASSQRTGSRETQYF. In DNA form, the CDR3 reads TGTGCCAGCAGCCAAAGGACAGGGTCGAGAGAGACCCAGTACTTC.

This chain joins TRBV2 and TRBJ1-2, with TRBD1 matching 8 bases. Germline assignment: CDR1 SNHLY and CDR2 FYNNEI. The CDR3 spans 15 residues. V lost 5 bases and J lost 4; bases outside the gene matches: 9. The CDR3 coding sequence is TGTGCCAGCAGTAAAGGACAGGGAGGAGGCTATGGCTACACCTTC. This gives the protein CASSKGQGGGYGYTF.

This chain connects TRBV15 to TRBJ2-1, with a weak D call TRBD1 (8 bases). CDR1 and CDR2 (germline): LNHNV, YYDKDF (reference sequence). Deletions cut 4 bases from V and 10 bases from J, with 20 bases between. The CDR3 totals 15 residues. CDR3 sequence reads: CATSTDREGGTEQFF. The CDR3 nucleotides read TGTGCCACCAGCACGGACAGGGAGGGGGGCACGGAGCAGTTCTTC.

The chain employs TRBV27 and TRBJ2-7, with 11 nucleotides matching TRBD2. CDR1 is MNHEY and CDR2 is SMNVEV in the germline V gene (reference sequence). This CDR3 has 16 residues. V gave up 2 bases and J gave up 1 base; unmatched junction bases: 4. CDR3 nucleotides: TGTGCCAGCAGTTTAATCGGGACTAGCGGATCCTACGAGCAGTACTTC. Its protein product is CASSLIGTSGSYEQYF.

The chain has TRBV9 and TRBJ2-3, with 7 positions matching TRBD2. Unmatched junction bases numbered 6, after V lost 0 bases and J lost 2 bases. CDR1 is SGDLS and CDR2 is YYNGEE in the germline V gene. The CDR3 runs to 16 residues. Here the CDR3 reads CASSVGSAGATDTQYF. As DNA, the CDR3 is TGTGCCAGCAGCGTAGGGTCTGCGGGAGCCACAGATACGCAGTATTTT.

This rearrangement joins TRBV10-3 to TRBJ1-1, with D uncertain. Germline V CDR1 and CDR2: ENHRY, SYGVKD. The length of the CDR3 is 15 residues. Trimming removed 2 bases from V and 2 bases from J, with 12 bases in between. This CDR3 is CAISEAAGKNTEAFF. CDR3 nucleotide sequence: TGTGCCATCAGTGAGGCGGCCGGGAAAAACACTGAAGCTTTCTTT.

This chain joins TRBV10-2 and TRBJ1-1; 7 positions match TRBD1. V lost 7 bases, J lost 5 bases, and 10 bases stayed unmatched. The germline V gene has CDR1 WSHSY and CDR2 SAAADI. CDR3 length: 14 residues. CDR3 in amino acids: CASILDRDWTEAFF. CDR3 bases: TGCGCCAGCATCCTTGACAGGGACTGGACTGAAGCTTTCTTT.

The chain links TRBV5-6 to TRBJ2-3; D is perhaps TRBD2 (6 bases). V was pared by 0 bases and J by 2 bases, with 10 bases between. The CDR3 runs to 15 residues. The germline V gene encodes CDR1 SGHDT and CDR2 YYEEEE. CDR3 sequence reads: CASSLVSGSTDTQYF. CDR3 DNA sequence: TGTGCCAGCAGCTTGGTTAGCGGTTCCACAGATACGCAGTATTTT.

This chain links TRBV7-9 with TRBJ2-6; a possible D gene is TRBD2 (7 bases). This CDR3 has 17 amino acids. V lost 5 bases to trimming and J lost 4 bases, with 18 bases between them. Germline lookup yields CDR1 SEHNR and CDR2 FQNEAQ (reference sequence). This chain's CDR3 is CASSLLGGGSGANVLTF. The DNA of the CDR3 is TGTGCCAGCAGCCTCCTAGGGGGGGGTTCCGGGGCCAACGTCCTGACTTTC.

The CDR3 sequence is CASSGRQRNTEAFF. The CDR3 DNA follows: TGTGCCAGCAGTGGACGACAGAGGAACACTGAAGCTTTCTTT. The J gene is TRBJ1-1, the V gene TRBV6-1; tentatively, D is TRBD1 (5 bases). CDR1 and CDR2 (germline): MNHNS, SASEGT. This CDR3 comprises 14 residues. V was trimmed by 4 bases and J by 1 base, leaving 10 bases between them.